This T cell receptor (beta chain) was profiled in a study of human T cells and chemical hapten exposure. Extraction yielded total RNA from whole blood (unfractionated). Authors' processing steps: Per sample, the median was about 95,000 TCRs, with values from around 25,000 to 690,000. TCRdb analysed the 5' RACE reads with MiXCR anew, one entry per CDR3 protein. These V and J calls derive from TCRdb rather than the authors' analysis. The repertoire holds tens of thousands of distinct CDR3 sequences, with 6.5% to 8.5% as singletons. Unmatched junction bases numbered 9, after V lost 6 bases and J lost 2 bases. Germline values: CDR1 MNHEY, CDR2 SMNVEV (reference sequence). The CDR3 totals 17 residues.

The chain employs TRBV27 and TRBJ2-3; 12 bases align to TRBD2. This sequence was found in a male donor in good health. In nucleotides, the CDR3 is TGTGCCAGCAGCCACCCCGGACTAGCGGGACCCACAGATACGCAGTATTTT. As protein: CASSHPGLAGPTDTQYF.